This entry lists 10 T cell receptor beta chains sequenced from one sample in a study of T cells in Graves' hyperthyroidism and ophthalmopathy. Template material for amplifying TCR beta CDR3 regions consisted of RNA transcripts. During a first-round RT-PCR of the TCR CDR3, the HTBI primer set was used. MiXCR, run by TCRdb on the multiplex PCR reads, gives a single entry per CDR3 protein. The top ten clones hold roughly 3% of a sample with roughly 650,000 distinct CDR3 sequences, around 15% of them seen once. Sequencing was done on a sample of blood. The receptors were gathered from a woman in her 40s with Graves' ophthalmopathy.

This clonotype has at least ten counts. The chain uses TRBV30 and TRBJ1-5; D gene unclear. V lost 4 bases and J lost 5, with 9 bases in between. The CDR3 consists of 12 residues. Per the germline V gene, CDR1 is GTSNPN and CDR2 is SVGIG (reference sequence). The CDR3 DNA is TGTGCCTGGATACAGCGGGATCAGCCCCAGCATTTT. It translates to CAWIQRDQPQHF. Full variable domain (missing parts from reference TRBV30 and TRBJ1-5): SQTIHQWPATLVQPVGSPLSLECTVEGTSNPNLYWYRQAAGRGLQLLFYSVGIGQISSEVPQNLSASRPQDRQFILSSKKLLLSDSGFYLCAWIQRDQPQHFGDGTRLSIL.

J is TRBJ2-5 and V is TRBV5-5, with TRBD2 matching 13 bases. The CDR3 consists of 17 residues. Germline V gene sequence: CDR1 SGHKS, CDR2 YYEKEE (reference sequence). V was pared by 4 bases and J by 2 bases, with 8 bases of the junction left unmatched. Here the CDR3 DNA reads TGTGCCAGCAGCCCCGCCCCGGGACTAGCGGGACAAGAGACCCAGTACTTC. Translated, it gives CASSPAPGLAGQETQYF.

The V call is TRBV7-3, the J call TRBJ2-7; D is unclear. The CDR3 has 13 residues. In germline, CDR1 is SGHTA, CDR2 FQGTGA. V was clipped by 6 bases and J by 5 bases, with 14 bases between them. CDR3 sequence (DNA): TGTGCCAGCAGTCTTAGTGGAGAGGACGAGCAGTACTTC. Translated, it gives CASSLSGEDEQYF. The complete variable domain, with remaining parts taken from reference TRBV7-3 and TRBJ2-7, reads GAGVSQTPSNKVTEKGKYVELRCDPISGHTALYWYRQSLGQGPEFLIYFQGTGAADDSGLPNDRFFAVRPEGSVSTLKIQRTERGDSAVYLCASSLSGEDEQYFGPGTRLTVT.

J is TRBJ2-1 and V is TRBV6-1, with TRBD1 identical over 7 bases. The length of the CDR3 is 14 residues. After removal of 3 bases from V and 6 bases from J, the junction contained 5 bases not matched to a gene. Germline CDR1 is MNHNS and CDR2 is SASEGT. CDR3 nucleotide sequence: TGTGCCAGCAGTGAGCCGGACAGGAGCAATGAGCAGTTCTTC. It is translated as CASSEPDRSNEQFF.

This clonotype was observed at least ten times. The rearrangement links TRBV11-2 to TRBJ2-1; 7 bases agree with TRBD2. This CDR3 has 16 residues. V lost 1 base and J lost 4; bases outside the gene matches: 7. The germline V gene encodes CDR1 SGHAT and CDR2 FQNNGV. The CDR3 loop reads CASSLGPQRGYNEQFF. The CDR3 DNA reads as TGTGCCAGCAGCTTAGGCCCCCAGCGGGGTTACAATGAGCAGTTCTTC.

The rearrangement joins TRBV19 to TRBJ1-1, with D unresolved. The CDR3 spans 14 residues. The germline gives CDR1 LNHDA, CDR2 SQIVND (reference sequence). The ends were cut back, 4 bases at V and 6 bases at J, with 15 bases in the middle. CDR3 protein: CASSNKRHNAEAFF. The CDR3 DNA reads as TGTGCCAGTAGTAACAAACGACATAACGCTGAAGCTTTCTTT. Together with reference TRBV19 and TRBJ1-1, the CDR3 gives the full variable domain: DGGITQSPKYLFRKEGQNVTLSCEQNLNHDAMYWYRQDPGQGLRLIYYSQIVNDFQKGDIAEGYSVSREKKESFPLTVTSAQKNPTAFYLCASSNKRHNAEAFFGQGTRLTVV.

About this clonotype itself: One junction end does not reproduce the germline sequence, and a read error may be involved. The chain is built from TRBV14 and TRBJ2-2; a possible D gene is TRBD2 (5 bases). This CDR3 region has 16 residues. Germline V gene sequence: CDR1 SGHDN, CDR2 FVKESK. The CDR3 is CASSPFGSTNTGELLF. CDR3 bases: TGTGCCAGCAGCCCCTTCGGCAGTACGAACACCGGGGAGCTGCTTTTT.

In its sample, this clonotype was seen a few times. V and J are TRBV7-9 and TRBJ1-1, with a tentative D call TRBD1 (6 bases). Germline V gives CDR1 SEHNR, CDR2 FQNEAQ (reference sequence). The V and J ends lost 1 base and 0 bases respectively, with 12 bases between them. CDR3 size: 16 residues. The CDR3 sequence: CASSLGVGALNTEAFF. The CDR3 region has the DNA TGTGCCAGCAGCTTAGGAGTGGGGGCCCTGAACACTGAAGCTTTCTTT. The whole variable domain, filled in from reference TRBV7-9 and TRBJ1-1, reads DTGVSQNPRHKITKRGQNVTFRCDPISEHNRLYWYRQTLGQGPEFLTYFQNEAQLEKSRLLSDRFSAERPKGSFSTLEIQRTEQGDSAMYLCASSLGVGALNTEAFFGQGTRLTVV.

This clonotype was counted between two and nine times. The V call is TRBV15, the J call TRBJ1-2; unclear D gene. This CDR3 contains 15 residues. With 3 bases removed from V and 2 bases from J, the gap between germline ends came to 13 bases. Germline lookup yields CDR1 LNHNV and CDR2 YYDKDF (reference sequence). The CDR3 sequence: CATSSIKAANYGYTF. The DNA for the CDR3 is TGTGCCACCAGCAGCATAAAGGCAGCCAACTATGGCTACACCTTC.

The chain recombines TRBV20-1 with TRBJ2-2; TRBD1 aligns across 8 bases. The CDR3 extends over 16 amino acids. The junction had 11 bases not matched to a gene; V was cut back by 6 bases and J by 2 bases. Germline CDR1 DFQATT, CDR2 SNEGSKA (reference sequence). The CDR3 spells CSARPGQELNTGELFF. CDR3 sequence (DNA): TGCAGTGCGAGACCGGGACAGGAGCTCAACACCGGGGAGCTGTTTTTT.